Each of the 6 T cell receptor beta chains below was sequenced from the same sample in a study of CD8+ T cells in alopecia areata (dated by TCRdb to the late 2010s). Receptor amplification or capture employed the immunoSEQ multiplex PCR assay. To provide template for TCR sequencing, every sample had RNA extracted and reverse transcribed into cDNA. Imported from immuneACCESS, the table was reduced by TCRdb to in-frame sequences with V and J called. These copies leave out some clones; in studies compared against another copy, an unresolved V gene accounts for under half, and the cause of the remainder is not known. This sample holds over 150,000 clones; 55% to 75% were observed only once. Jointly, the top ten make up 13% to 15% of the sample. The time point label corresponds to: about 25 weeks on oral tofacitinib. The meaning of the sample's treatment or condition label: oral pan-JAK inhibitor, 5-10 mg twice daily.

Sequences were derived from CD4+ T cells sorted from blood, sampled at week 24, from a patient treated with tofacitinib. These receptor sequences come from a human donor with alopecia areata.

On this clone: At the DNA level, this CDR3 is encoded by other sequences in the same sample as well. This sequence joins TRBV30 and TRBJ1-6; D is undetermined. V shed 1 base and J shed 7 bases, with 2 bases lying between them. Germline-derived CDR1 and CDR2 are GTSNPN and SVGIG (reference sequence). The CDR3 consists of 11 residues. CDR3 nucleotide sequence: TGTGCCTGGAGTGAAAATTCACCCCTCCACTTT. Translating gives CAWSENSPLHF.

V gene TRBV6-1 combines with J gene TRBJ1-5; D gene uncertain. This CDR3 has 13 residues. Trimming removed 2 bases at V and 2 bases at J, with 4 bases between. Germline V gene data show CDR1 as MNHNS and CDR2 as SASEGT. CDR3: CASSEIRNQPQHF. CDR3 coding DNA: TGTGCCAGCAGTGAAATCCGCAATCAGCCCCAGCATTTT.

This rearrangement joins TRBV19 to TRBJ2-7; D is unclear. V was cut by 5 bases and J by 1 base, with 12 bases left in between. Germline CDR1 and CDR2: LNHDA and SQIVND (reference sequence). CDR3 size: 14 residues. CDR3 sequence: CASSPPWGSYEQYF. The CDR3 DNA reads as TGTGCCAGTAGTCCCCCATGGGGATCCTACGAGCAGTACTTC. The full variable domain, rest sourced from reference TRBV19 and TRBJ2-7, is DGGITQSPKYLFRKEGQNVTLSCEQNLNHDAMYWYRQDPGQGLRLIYYSQIVNDFQKGDIAEGYSVSREKKESFPLTVTSAQKNPTAFYLCASSPPWGSYEQYFGPGTRLTVT.

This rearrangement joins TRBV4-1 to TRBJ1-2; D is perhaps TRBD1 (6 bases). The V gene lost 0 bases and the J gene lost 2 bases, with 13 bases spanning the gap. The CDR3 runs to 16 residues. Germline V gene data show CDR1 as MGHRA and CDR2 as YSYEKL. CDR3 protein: CASSQDGGPRNYGYTF. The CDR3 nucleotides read TGCGCCAGCAGCCAAGATGGGGGCCCCCGGAACTATGGCTACACCTTC.

CDR3: CSVQHGSYGYTF. For the CDR3, the DNA is TGCAGCGTCCAGCATGGATCCTATGGCTACACCTTC. The chain joins TRBV29-1 to TRBJ1-2; D unclear. CDR1 and CDR2 from the germline V gene are SQVTM and ANQGSEA. The CDR3 spans 12 residues. Trimming left V 6 bases short and J 4 bases short, with 12 bases between.

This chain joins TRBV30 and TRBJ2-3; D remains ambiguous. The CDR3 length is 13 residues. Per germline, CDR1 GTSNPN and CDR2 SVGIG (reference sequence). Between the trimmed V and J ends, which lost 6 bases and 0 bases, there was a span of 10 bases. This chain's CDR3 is CACIRASTDTQYF. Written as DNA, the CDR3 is TGTGCCTGCATAAGGGCTAGCACAGATACGCAGTATTTT.